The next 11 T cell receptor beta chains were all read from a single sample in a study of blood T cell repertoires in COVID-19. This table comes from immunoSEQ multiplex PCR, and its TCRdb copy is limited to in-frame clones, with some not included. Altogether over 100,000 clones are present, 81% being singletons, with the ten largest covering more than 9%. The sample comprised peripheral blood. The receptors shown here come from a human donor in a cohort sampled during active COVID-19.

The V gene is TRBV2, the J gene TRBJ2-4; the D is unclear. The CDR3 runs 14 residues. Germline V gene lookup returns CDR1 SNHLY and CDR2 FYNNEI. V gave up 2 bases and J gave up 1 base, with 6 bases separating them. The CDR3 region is CASSESNAKNIQYF. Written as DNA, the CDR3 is TGTGCCAGCAGTGAAAGCAATGCCAAAAACATTCAGTACTTC. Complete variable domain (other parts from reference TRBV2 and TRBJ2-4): EPEVTQTPSHQVTQMGQEVILRCVPISNHLYFYWYRQILGQKVEFLVSFYNNEISEKSEIFDDQFSVERPDGSNFTLKIRSTKLEDSAMYFCASSESNAKNIQYFGAGTRLSVL.

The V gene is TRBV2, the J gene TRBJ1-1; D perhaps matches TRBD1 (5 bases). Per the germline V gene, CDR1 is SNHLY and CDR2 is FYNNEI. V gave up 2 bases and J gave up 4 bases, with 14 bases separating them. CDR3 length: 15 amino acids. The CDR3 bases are TGTGCCAGCAGTGAATTGGCGGGGCAGGGCACTGAAGCTTTCTTT. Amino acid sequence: CASSELAGQGTEAFF. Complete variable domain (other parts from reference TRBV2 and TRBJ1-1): EPEVTQTPSHQVTQMGQEVILRCVPISNHLYFYWYRQILGQKVEFLVSFYNNEISEKSEIFDDQFSVERPDGSNFTLKIRSTKLEDSAMYFCASSELAGQGTEAFFGQGTRLTVV.

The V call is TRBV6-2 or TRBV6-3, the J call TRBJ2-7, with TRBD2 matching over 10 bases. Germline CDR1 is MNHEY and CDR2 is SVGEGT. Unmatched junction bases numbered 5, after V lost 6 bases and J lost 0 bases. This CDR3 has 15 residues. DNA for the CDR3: TGTGCCAGCAGCCGTCTAGCGGGAGTCTCCTACGAGCAGTACTTC. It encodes CASSRLAGVSYEQYF.

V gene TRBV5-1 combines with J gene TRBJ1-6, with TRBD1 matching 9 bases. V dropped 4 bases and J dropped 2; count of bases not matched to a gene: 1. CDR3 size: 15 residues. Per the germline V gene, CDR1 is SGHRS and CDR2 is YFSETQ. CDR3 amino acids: CASSRTGAYNSPLHF. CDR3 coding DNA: TGCGCCAGCAGCCGGACAGGGGCCTATAATTCACCCCTCCACTTT.

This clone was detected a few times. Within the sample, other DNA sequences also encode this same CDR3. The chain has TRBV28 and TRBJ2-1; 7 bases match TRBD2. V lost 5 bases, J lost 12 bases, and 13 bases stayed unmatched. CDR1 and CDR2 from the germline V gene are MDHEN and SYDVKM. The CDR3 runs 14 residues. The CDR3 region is CASSKRTSWLVQFF. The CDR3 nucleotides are TGTGCCAGCAGTAAACGGACTAGTTGGTTAGTGCAGTTCTTC.

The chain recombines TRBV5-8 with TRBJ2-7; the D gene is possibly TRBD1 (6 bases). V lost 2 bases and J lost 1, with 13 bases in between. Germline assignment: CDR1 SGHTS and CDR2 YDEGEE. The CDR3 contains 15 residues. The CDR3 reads CASSFSGQASYEQYF. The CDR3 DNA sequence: TGTGCCAGCAGCTTTTCGGGACAAGCTTCCTACGAGCAGTACTTC. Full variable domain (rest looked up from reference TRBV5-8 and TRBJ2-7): EAGVTQSPTHLIKTRGQQATLRCSPISGHTSVYWYQQALGLGLQFLLWYDEGEERNRGNFPPRFSGRQFPNYSSELNVNALELEDSALYLCASSFSGQASYEQYFGPGTRLTVT.

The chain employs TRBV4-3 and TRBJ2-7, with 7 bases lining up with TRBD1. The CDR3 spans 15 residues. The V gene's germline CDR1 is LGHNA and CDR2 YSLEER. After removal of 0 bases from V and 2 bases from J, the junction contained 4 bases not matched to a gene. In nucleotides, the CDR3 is TGCGCCAGCAGCCAAGATGGGACAGTTCCCTACGAGCAGTACTTC. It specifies CASSQDGTVPYEQYF.

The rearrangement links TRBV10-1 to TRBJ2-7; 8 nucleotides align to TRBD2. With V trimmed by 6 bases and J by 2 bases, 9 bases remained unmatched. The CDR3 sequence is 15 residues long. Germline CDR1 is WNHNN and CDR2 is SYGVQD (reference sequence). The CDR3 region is CASSGGVLLTYEQYF. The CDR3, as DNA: TGCGCCAGCAGCGGGGGGGTCCTACTAACCTACGAGCAGTACTTC.

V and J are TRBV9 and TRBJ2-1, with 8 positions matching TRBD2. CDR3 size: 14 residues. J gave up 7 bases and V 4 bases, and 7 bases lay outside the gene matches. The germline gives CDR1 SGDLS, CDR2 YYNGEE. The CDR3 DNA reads TGTGCCAGCAGCAAAAGCCCGGGGGGGAATGAGCAGTTCTTC. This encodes CASSKSPGGNEQFF. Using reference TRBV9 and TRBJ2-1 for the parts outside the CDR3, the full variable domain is DSGVTQTPKHLITATGQRVTLRCSPRSGDLSVYWYQQSLDQGLQFLIQYYNGEERAKGNILERFSAQQFPDLHSELNLSSLELGDSALYFCASSKSPGGNEQFFGPGTRLTVL.

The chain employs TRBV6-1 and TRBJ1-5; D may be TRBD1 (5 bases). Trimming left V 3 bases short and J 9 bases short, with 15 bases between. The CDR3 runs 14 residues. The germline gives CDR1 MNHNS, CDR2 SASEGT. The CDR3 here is CASSDDAGGGPQHF. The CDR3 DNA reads TGTGCCAGCAGTGATGATGCGGGGGGAGGGCCCCAGCATTTT.

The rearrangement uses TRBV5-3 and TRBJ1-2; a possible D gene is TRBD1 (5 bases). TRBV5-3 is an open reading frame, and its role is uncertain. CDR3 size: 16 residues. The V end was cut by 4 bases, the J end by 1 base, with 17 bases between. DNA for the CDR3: TGTGCCAGAAGCCCTCGGGGGACGCCGCATAACTATGGCTACACCTTC. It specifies CARSPRGTPHNYGYTF.